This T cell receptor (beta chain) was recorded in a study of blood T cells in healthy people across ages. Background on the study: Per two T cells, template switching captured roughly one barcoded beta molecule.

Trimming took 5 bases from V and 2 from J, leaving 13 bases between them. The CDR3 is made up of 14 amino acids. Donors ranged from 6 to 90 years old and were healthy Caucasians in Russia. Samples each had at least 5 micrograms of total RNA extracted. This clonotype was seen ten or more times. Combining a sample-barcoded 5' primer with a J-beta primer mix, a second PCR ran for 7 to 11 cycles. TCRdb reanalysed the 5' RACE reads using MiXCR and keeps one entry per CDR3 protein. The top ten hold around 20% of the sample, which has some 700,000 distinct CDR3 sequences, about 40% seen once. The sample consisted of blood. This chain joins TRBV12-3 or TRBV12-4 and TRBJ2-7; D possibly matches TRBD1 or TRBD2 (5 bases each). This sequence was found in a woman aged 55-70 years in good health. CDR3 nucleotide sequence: TGTGCCAGCAGTCAGAGCGGACACCCCTACGAGCAGTACTTC. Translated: CASSQSGHPYEQYF.